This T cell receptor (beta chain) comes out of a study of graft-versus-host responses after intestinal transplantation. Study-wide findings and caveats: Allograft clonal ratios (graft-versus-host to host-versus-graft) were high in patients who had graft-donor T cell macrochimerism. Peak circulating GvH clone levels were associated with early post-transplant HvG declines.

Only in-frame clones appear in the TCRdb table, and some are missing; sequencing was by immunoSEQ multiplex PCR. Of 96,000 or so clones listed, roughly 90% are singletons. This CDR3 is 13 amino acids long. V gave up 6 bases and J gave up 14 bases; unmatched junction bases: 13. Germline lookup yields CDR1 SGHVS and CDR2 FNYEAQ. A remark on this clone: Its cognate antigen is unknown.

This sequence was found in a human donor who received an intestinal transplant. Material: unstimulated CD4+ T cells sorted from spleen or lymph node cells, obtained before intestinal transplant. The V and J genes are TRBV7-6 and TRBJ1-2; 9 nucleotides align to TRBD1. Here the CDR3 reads CASSQETGTGKTF. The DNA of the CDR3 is TGTGCCAGCAGTCAAGAGACAGGGACAGGGAAGACCTTC.